The TCR beta chain described here comes from a study of T-cell reconstitution after alpha-beta-depleted transplantation in children. Notes on the study in general: The study reportedly traced alpha-beta T cells about two months after transplant to several hundred expanded graft clones.

This sample's TCRbeta library carried unique molecular identifier barcodes. TCRdb re-derived calls from the PCR reads in MiXCR, one entry per CDR3 protein. Of tens of thousands of distinct CDR3 sequences in the sample, 5.8% were seen once. Germline V lookup: CDR1 SGHDT, CDR2 YYEEEE. The CDR3 totals 14 residues. The ends lost 4 bases at V and 2 bases at J; junction bases unmatched: 6. This clonotype came up many times. Its antigen is still unknown. The V call is TRBV5-6, the J call TRBJ2-7, with 7 positions matching TRBD2. The material was PBMCs, mostly from graft donor cells, obtained 60 days after TCRalphabeta/CD19-depleted stem cell transplant. This receptor was identified in a female patient between 2 and 15 years old who had a stem cell transplant for aplastic anemia, so the T cells may come from the graft donor. CDR3 residues: CASSLEGGPYEQYF. DNA of the CDR3: TGTGCCAGCAGCCTAGAGGGAGGGCCCTACGAGCAGTACTTC. Full variable domain (outside the CDR3, taken from reference TRBV5-6 and TRBJ2-7): DAGVTQSPTHLIKTRGQQVTLRCSPKSGHDTVSWYQQALGQGPQFIFQYYEEEERQRGNFPDRFSGHQFPNYSSELNVNALLLGDSALYLCASSLEGGPYEQYFGPGTRLTVT.